These 25 T cell receptor beta chains were all obtained from the same sample, sequenced in a study of T cells in Graves' hyperthyroidism and ophthalmopathy. The CDR3 regions of TCR beta were amplified from RNA transcripts. The HTBI set primed first-round TCR CDR3 RT-PCR. TCRdb re-called the multiplex PCR reads through MiXCR, storing one row per CDR3 protein. The data show roughly 380,000 distinct CDR3 sequences, around 18% seen once. Sequencing was done on a sample of blood. The receptors come from a woman aged 40 to 49 with Graves' ophthalmopathy.

This clonotype occurred once. The rearrangement uses TRBV20-1 and TRBJ1-5; D not resolved. Between the trimmed V and J ends, which lost 0 bases and 0 bases, there was a span of 9 bases. Germline CDR1 reads DFQATT; CDR2 reads SNEGSKA (reference sequence). CDR3 size: 15 residues. The DNA for the CDR3 is TGCAGTGCTAGAGATTCGACGTTTAGCAATCAGCCCCAGCATTTT. It is translated as CSARDSTFSNQPQHF.

This clonotype was seen many times. The chain has TRBV20-1 and TRBJ1-1; D is unclear. Germline lookup yields CDR1 DFQATT and CDR2 SNEGSKA (reference sequence). This CDR3 comprises 11 residues. V was clipped by 3 bases and J by 7 bases, with 9 bases between them. CDR3 protein: CSASFGVEAFF. For the CDR3, the DNA is TGCAGTGCTAGTTTTGGAGTTGAAGCTTTCTTT.

The V gene is TRBV6-2 or TRBV6-3, the J gene TRBJ2-7; TRBD2 might be the D (5 bases). The germline V gene encodes CDR1 MNHEY and CDR2 SVGEGT. V dropped 4 bases and J dropped 0 bases, with 10 bases sitting between them. This CDR3 spans 14 amino acids. CDR3 sequence reads: CASSSPSLSYEQYF. As DNA, the CDR3 is TGTGCCAGCAGTTCCCCTAGCCTCTCCTACGAGCAGTACTTC.

This clonotype was detected a few times. The V gene is TRBV6-2 or TRBV6-3, the J gene TRBJ2-7; TRBD1 matches at 9 bases. CDR1 and CDR2 from the germline V gene are MNHEY and SVGEGT. V gave up 8 bases and J gave up 2 bases; unmatched junction bases: 10. The CDR3 totals 15 residues. The CDR3 DNA is TGTGCCAGCGGGGACCGACAGGGGGGAACCTACGAGCAGTACTTC. Translating it yields CASGDRQGGTYEQYF.

This clonotype was recorded many times. V and J are TRBV19 and TRBJ1-5; TRBD1 aligns across 9 bases. From germline, CDR1 is LNHDA and CDR2 SQIVND (reference sequence). The CDR3 runs 15 residues. V dropped 6 bases and J dropped 4; count of bases not matched to a gene: 7. This CDR3 is CASSKIGTGNQPQHF. The CDR3 DNA reads TGTGCCAGTAGCAAAATCGGGACAGGGAATCAGCCCCAGCATTTT.

This clonotype showed up many times. DNA for the CDR3: TGTGCCAGCAGCACCCCTCTAGCGGGAGAGGGGGGTGCCTACGAGCAGTACTTC. It specifies CASSTPLAGEGGAYEQYF. The rearrangement links TRBV28 to TRBJ2-7; 10 nucleotides line up with TRBD2. Germline lookup yields CDR1 MDHEN and CDR2 SYDVKM. V gave up 6 bases and J gave up 2 bases; unmatched junction bases: 16. CDR3 size: 18 residues.

Regarding this clonotype: Just one base apart from a much larger clone, this may be a read error. The genes are TRBV19 and TRBJ1-2, with 8 bases lining up with TRBD1. This CDR3 region has 15 residues. CDR1 and CDR2 from the germline V gene are LNHDA and SQIVND (reference sequence). The CDR3 protein is CASSPSGTGAYDYTF. CDR3 coding DNA: TGTGCCAGTAGTCCCTCCGGGACAGGTGCCTATGACTACACCTTC.

This clonotype appeared many times. The CDR3 reads CASSSTTGVYGYTF. Written as DNA, the CDR3 is TGTGCCAGTAGTTCCACGACAGGGGTGTATGGCTACACCTTC. J is TRBJ1-2 and V is TRBV19; 8 positions match TRBD1. The CDR3 loop spans 14 amino acids. Germline CDR1 is LNHDA and CDR2 is SQIVND (reference sequence). V gave up 5 bases and J gave up 5 bases; unmatched junction bases: 7.

This clonotype was observed many times. V and J are TRBV10-2 and TRBJ2-7; D unclear. Germline V CDR1 and CDR2: WSHSY, SAAADI. Trimming took off 10 bases at V and 2 bases at J, with 12 bases between the two ends. The length of the CDR3 is 12 residues. CDR3 protein: CATHKYPYEQYF. The CDR3 nucleotides are TGCGCCACCCACAAGTACCCCTACGAGCAGTACTTC.

This clonotype was seen repeatedly, ten times or more. The chain recombines TRBV27 with TRBJ2-6; D remains ambiguous. V was pared by 5 bases and J by 4 bases, with 9 bases between. The CDR3 is 14 residues long. Germline V CDR1 and CDR2: MNHEY, SMNVEV (reference sequence). CDR3 coding DNA: TGTGCCAGCAGTGGTGAAGGCGGGGCCAACGTCCTGACTTTC. It translates to CASSGEGGANVLTF.

This clonotype appeared many times. The chain couples TRBV30 to TRBJ1-3, with a possible D match to TRBD1 (5 bases). The CDR3 covers 10 residues. Trimming pared 1 base from V and 15 bases from J, leaving 10 bases between. CDR1 GTSNPN and CDR2 SVGIG come from the germline V gene (reference sequence). Here the CDR3 DNA reads TGTGCCTGGAGTGGGGGACCGACATATTTT. This sequence encodes CAWSGGPTYF.

The gene calls are TRBV6-1 and TRBJ2-5, with D possibly TRBD2 on 6 matching bases. Germline V lookup: CDR1 MNHNS, CDR2 SASEGT. Trimming took 6 bases from V and 4 from J, leaving 21 bases between them. This CDR3 spans 16 amino acids. CDR3 nucleotide sequence: TGTGCCAGCAGCGTCCTTGGGACTCGGGGAGCAGAGACCCAGTACTTC. Residues: CASSVLGTRGAETQYF.

This clonotype was detected ten times or more. The V and J genes are TRBV27 and TRBJ2-7, with unresolved D. CDR3 length equals 14 residues. The V end was cut by 5 bases, the J end by 1 base, with 12 bases between. Germline CDR1 MNHEY, CDR2 SMNVEV (reference sequence). The CDR3 nucleotides read TGTGCCAGCAGTAGATCGACGGAATCCTACGAGCAGTACTTC. Amino acids: CASSRSTESYEQYF.

This clonotype was picked up many times. The genes are TRBV19 and TRBJ2-2; D is undetermined. The CDR3 consists of 14 residues. V was cut by 6 bases and J by 0 bases, with 8 bases left in between. CDR1 LNHDA and CDR2 SQIVND come from the germline V gene (reference sequence). The CDR3 loop is CASSPRSNTGELFF. The CDR3 coding sequence is TGTGCCAGTAGCCCAAGGTCGAACACCGGGGAGCTGTTTTTT.

The chain uses TRBV20-1 and TRBJ1-1; TRBD1 agrees at 8 bases. CDR1 and CDR2 (germline): DFQATT, SNEGSKA (reference sequence). The V gene end was trimmed by 0 bases and the J gene end by 0 bases; junction bases not matched to a gene: 9. CDR3 length: 17 residues. The CDR3 coding sequence is TGCAGTGCTAGAGATTGGCTTGGACAGGGATTGAACACTGAAGCTTTCTTT. Residues: CSARDWLGQGLNTEAFF.

This clonotype has only a few counts. DNA of the CDR3: TGTGCCAGCAGCATCTTGTGGCGGGAGGGCCCCCAAGAGACCCAGTACTTC. This gives the protein CASSILWREGPQETQYF. The chain joins TRBV9 to TRBJ2-5, with TRBD2 matching over 9 bases. CDR1 and CDR2 from the germline V gene are SGDLS and YYNGEE. J gave up 1 base and V 4 bases, and 11 bases lay outside the gene matches. This CDR3 has 17 residues.

This clonotype was picked up many times. The chain has TRBV28 and TRBJ1-5; 9 nucleotides align to TRBD1. The germline CDR1 and CDR2 sequences are MDHEN and SYDVKM. This CDR3 spans 15 amino acids. V dropped 3 bases and J dropped 7; count of bases not matched to a gene: 7. The CDR3 DNA sequence: TGTGCCAGCAGTTTGGCCCCGGGACAGGGCCAGCCCCAGCATTTT. The encoded protein is CASSLAPGQGQPQHF.

This clonotype was seen repeatedly, ten times or more. The chain is built from TRBV30 and TRBJ1-2; 8 bases agree with TRBD1. Germline loops: CDR1 GTSNPN, CDR2 SVGIG (reference sequence). Losses at the gene ends were 1 base for V and 4 bases for J; bases not matched to a gene: 11. The CDR3 runs to 16 residues. CDR3 sequence reads: CAWSARTGKSGYGYTF. The CDR3 DNA is TGTGCCTGGAGTGCCCGGACAGGGAAAAGTGGCTATGGCTACACCTTC.

As concerns this clonotype: This sequence may be a read error, since a much larger clone differs from it by one base. The genes are TRBV12-5 and TRBJ2-3; 7 nucleotides agree with TRBD2. The CDR3 contains 16 residues. The J segment lost 2 bases and the V segment lost 2 bases, leaving 7 bases of the junction unmatched. The germline CDR1 and CDR2 sequences are LGHNT and FRNRAP. CDR3 DNA sequence: TGTGCTAGTGGTTTGCAAACTAGCGTAGTCACAGATACGCAGTATTTT. Its translation: CASGLQTSVVTDTQYF. The full variable domain, its missing parts supplied by reference TRBV12-5 and TRBJ2-3, is DARVTQTPRHKVTEMGQEVTMRCQPILGHNTVFWYRQTMMQGLELLAYFRNRAPLDDSGMPKDRFSAEMPDATLATLKIQPSEPRDSAVYFCASGLQTSVVTDTQYFGPGTRLTVL.

This clonotype came up many times. The chain is built from TRBV30 and TRBJ2-2, with TRBD1 as a possible D gene (5 bases). Per the germline V gene, CDR1 is GTSNPN and CDR2 is SVGIG (reference sequence). The V end lost 3 bases, the J end lost 0 bases, and 11 bases lay between the germline ends. This CDR3 has 15 amino acids. CDR3: CAWRIGHANTGELFF. The CDR3 DNA follows: TGTGCCTGGAGAATTGGACACGCGAACACCGGGGAGCTGTTTTTT.

This clonotype was counted ten times or more. This sequence joins TRBV19 and TRBJ2-2, with 7 positions matching TRBD2. With V trimmed by 7 bases and J by 6 bases, 11 bases remained unmatched. The CDR3 has 15 residues. Germline V CDR1 and CDR2: LNHDA, SQIVND (reference sequence). CDR3 sequence: CASTRVTSFPGELFF. The CDR3 DNA sequence: TGTGCCAGTACCCGTGTGACTAGCTTCCCCGGGGAGCTGTTTTTT.

This clonotype was found many times. For the CDR3, the DNA is TGTGCCAGCACCCCCCTCATCCGGGCCGGGGAGCTGTTTTTT. Translating it yields CASTPLIRAGELFF. The rearrangement joins TRBV28 to TRBJ2-2; D remains ambiguous. V lost 7 bases to trimming and J lost 6 bases, with 15 bases between them. The germline V gene has CDR1 MDHEN and CDR2 SYDVKM. The CDR3 is 14 amino acids. Combining the CDR3 with reference TRBV28 and TRBJ2-2 gives the whole variable domain DVKVTQSSRYLVKRTGEKVFLECVQDMDHENMFWYRQDPGLGLRLIYFSYDVKMKEKGDIPEGYSVSREKKERFSLILESASTNQTSMYLCASTPLIRAGELFFGEGSRLTVL.

This clonotype has ten or more counts. The rearrangement links TRBV12-3 or TRBV12-4 to TRBJ1-2, with a tentative D call TRBD1 (5 bases). CDR3 size: 15 residues. With 0 bases removed from V and 8 bases from J, the gap between germline ends came to 16 bases. The CDR3 sequence is CASSLARGTGEGYTF. CDR3 DNA: TGTGCCAGCAGTTTAGCGCGAGGGACGGGAGAGGGCTACACCTTC.

This clonotype has at least ten counts. The genes are TRBV11-2 and TRBJ2-7; D ambiguous. Germline CDR1 reads SGHAT; CDR2 reads FQNNGV. Deletions cut 2 bases from V and 1 base from J, with 3 bases between. The length of the CDR3 is 12 residues. The CDR3 DNA is TGTGCCAGCAGCTTAATGTCCTACGAGCAGTACTTC. This sequence encodes CASSLMSYEQYF. Drawing the rest from reference TRBV11-2 and TRBJ2-7, the complete variable domain is EAGVAQSPRYKIIEKRQSVAFWCNPISGHATLYWYQQILGQGPKLLIQFQNNGVVDDSQLPKDRFSAERLKGVDSTLKIQPAKLEDSAVYLCASSLMSYEQYFGPGTRLTVT.

This clonotype was counted ten times or more. A much bigger clone sits one base away, suggesting this may be a read error. The conserved phenylalanine or tryptophan normally closing the CDR3 is absent here, so this likely arose from a read error. The rearrangement links TRBV2 to TRBJ2-2, with TRBD2 matching over 10 bases. V dropped 11 bases and J dropped 1; count of bases not matched to a gene: 1. CDR1 and CDR2 from the germline V gene are SNHLY and FYNNEI. There are 13 residues in the CDR3. The CDR3 nucleotides read TGTGCCTTAGCGGGAGGGAACACCGGGGAGCTGTTTTCT. It encodes CALAGGNTGELFS.